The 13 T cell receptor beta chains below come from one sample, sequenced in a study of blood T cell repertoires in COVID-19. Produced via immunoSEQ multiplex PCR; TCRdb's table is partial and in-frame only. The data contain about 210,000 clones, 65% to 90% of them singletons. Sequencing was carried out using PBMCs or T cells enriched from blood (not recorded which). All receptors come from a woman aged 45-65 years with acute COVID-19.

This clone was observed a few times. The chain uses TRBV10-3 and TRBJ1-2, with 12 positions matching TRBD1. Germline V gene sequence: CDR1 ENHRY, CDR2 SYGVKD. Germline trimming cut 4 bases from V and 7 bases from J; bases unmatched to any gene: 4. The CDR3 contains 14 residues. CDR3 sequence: CAISGDRGPRGYTF. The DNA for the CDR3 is TGTGCCATCAGTGGGGACAGGGGGCCGCGTGGCTACACCTTC.

CDR3 coding DNA: TGTGCCAGCAGCTTAAGGGGGGACGGAGCATCGTACGCTGAAGCTTTCTTT. This translates into CASSLRGDGASYAEAFF. This rearrangement joins TRBV7-3 to TRBJ1-1; a weak D match, TRBD1 (5 bases). Per the germline V gene, CDR1 is SGHTA and CDR2 is FQGTGA. This CDR3 spans 17 amino acids. The V end was cut by 1 base, the J end by 6 bases, with 21 bases between.

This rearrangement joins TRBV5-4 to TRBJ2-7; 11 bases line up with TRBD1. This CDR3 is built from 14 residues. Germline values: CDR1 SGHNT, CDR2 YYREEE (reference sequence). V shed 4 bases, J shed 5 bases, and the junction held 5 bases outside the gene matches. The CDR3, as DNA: TGTGCCAGCAGCACCGGACAGGGGGCACACGAGCAGTACTTC. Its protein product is CASSTGQGAHEQYF. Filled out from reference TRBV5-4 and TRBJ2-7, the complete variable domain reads ETGVTQSPTHLIKTRGQQVTLRCSSQSGHNTVSWYQQALGQGPQFIFQYYREEENGRGNFPPRFSGLQFPNYSSELNVNALELDDSALYLCASSTGQGAHEQYFGPGTRLTVT.

The CDR3 loop is CASSFQGQPQHF. CDR3 sequence (DNA): TGTGCCAGCAGTTTTCAGGGACAGCCCCAGCATTTT. This chain connects TRBV27 to TRBJ1-5; D might be TRBD1 (5 bases). This CDR3 region has 12 residues. The V end was cut by 3 bases, the J end by 7 bases, with 7 bases between. Per germline, CDR1 MNHEY and CDR2 SMNVEV (reference sequence).

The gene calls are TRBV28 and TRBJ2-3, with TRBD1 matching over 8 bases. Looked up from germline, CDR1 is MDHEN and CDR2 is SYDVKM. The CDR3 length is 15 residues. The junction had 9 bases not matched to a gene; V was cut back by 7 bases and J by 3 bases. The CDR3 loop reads CASTLGTGQTDTQYF. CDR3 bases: TGTGCCAGCACCCTAGGGACAGGTCAGACAGATACGCAGTATTTT.

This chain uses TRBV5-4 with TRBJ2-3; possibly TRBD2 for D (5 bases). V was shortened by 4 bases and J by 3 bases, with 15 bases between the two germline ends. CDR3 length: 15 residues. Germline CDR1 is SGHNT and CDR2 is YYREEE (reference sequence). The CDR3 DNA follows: TGTGCCAGCAGCCAGCGAATTGAGGGTACAGATACGCAGTATTTT. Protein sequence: CASSQRIEGTDTQYF. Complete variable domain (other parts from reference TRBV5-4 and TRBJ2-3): ETGVTQSPTHLIKTRGQQVTLRCSSQSGHNTVSWYQQALGQGPQFIFQYYREEENGRGNFPPRFSGLQFPNYSSELNVNALELDDSALYLCASSQRIEGTDTQYFGPGTRLTVL.

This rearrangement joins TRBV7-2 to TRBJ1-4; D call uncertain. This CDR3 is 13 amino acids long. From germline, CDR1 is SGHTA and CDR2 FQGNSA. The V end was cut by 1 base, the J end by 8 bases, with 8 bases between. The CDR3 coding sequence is TGTGCCAGCAGCTTAGTCCCAGGAGAAAAACTGTTTTTT. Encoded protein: CASSLVPGEKLFF.

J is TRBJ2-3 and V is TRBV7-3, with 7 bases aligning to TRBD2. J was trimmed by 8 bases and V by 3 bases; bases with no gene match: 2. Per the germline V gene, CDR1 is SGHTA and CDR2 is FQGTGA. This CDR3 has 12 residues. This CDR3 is CASSFSGSTQYF. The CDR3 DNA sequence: TGTGCCAGCAGCTTTAGCGGGTCTACGCAGTATTTT.

The CDR3 nucleotides are TGCGCCAGCAGCCAAGCAGGCGGGGGCTCCCAAGAGACCCAGTACTTC. It encodes CASSQAGGGSQETQYF. V is TRBV4-1 and J is TRBJ2-5; a weak D match, TRBD2 (7 bases). The V gene lost 1 base and the J gene lost 1 base, with 13 bases spanning the gap. The germline V gene encodes CDR1 MGHRA and CDR2 YSYEKL. There are 16 residues in the CDR3.

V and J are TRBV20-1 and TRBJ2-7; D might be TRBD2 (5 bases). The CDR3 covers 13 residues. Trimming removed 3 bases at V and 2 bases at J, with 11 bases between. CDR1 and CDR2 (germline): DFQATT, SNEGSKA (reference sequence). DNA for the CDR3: TGCAGTGCTAGTGATCCCGGGACCTACGAGCAGTACTTC. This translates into CSASDPGTYEQYF.

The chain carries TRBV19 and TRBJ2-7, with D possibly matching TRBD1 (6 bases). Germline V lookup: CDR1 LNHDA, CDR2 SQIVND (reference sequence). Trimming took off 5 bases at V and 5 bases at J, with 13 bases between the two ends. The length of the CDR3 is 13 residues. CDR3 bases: TGTGCCAGTAGTGTCCAGTACAGGGACGAGCAGTACTTC. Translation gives CASSVQYRDEQYF.

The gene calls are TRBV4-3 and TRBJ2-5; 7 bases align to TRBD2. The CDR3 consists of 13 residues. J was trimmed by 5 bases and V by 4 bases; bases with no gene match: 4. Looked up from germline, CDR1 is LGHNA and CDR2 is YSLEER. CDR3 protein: CASSLWGGETQYF. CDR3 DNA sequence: TGCGCCAGCAGCCTCTGGGGGGGGGAGACCCAGTACTTC.

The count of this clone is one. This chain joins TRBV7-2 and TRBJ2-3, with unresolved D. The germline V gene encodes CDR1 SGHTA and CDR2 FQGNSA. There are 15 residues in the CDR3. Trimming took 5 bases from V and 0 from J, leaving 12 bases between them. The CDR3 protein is CASSPTKFSTDTQYF. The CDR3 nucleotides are TGTGCCAGCAGCCCGACAAAATTTAGCACAGATACGCAGTATTTT.